This T cell receptor beta chain emerged from a study of CD8 T cells in ankylosing spondylitis (dated by TCRdb to 2015 to 2018). Turning to the overall study: T cell receptor beta repertoires were profiled in healthy donors and ankylosing spondylitis patients so that disease-linked TCR variants could be found. The full study cohort was made up of about two dozen ankylosing spondylitis patients and 108 healthy donors. Peripheral blood samples were taken, and synovial fluid was additionally collected from ankylosing spondylitis patients.

The reads were generated on an Illumina HiSeq 2500. Quantitative 5'-RACE with molecular barcodes was the method used to prepare the TCR beta libraries. The authors' analysis ran thus. A new computational method, built on a probabilistic model of VDJ rearrangement, was used to identify disease-linked TCR variants. TCRdb itself trimmed the public reads at Q25 with fastp, ran MiXCR and retained productive beta chains. Rows are unified per CDR3 protein, each entry keeping the most common DNA and genes. The V and J calls here are based on TCRdb, not the publication. The sample data list more than 650,000 distinct CDR3 sequences, and 12% of these were observed just once. The ten largest make up approximately 0.46% of the sample. Regarding this clonotype: The target of this receptor is not known. Within one base of it there is no much larger clone, and no base qualities were kept.

For CDR1 and CDR2, the germline V gene (reference sequence) lists SSHAT and FNYEAQ. The CDR3 numbers 14 residues from cysteine through phenylalanine. CDR3 DNA only is kept here, 42 bases in frame from base 1. General conclusions and limits of the study: A TCR beta motif of several highly homologous amino acid variants appeared characteristic of blood from ankylosing spondylitis patients. The disease-linked clones showed a CD8+ phenotype and occurred at relatively low frequencies in peripheral blood. Some motif variants had previously been reported in the synovial fluid and blood of reactive arthritis patients, which suggests shared mechanisms of disease initiation. The disease-linked clones were reported as significantly enriched in matched synovial fluid samples from ankylosing spondylitis patients.

This receptor was identified in a male donor with ankylosing spondylitis. Sequences were obtained from blood, either unsorted or a sorted T cell fraction (not recorded which). Recombination linked TRBV7-7 to TRBJ2-1; 9 middle bases align to TRBD2. In nucleotide form, the sequence is TGTGCTAGCGGCATAGGGCTAGCGGGGACGTATCTGTTCTTC. Its protein product is CASGIGLAGTYLFF.